This T cell receptor (beta chain) is from a study of T cell changes during pregnancy in multiple sclerosis. Only in-frame clones appear in the TCRdb table, and some are missing; sequencing was by immunoSEQ multiplex PCR. This table holds approximately 22,000 clones, about 93% found once. CDR3 length: 15 residues. Germline loops: CDR1 MGHRA, CDR2 YSYEKL. Trimming left V 0 bases short and J 5 bases short, with 13 bases between. This specimen consisted of CD8+ T cells from peripheral blood mononuclear cells, obtained in the third trimester of pregnancy. The chain combines TRBV4-1 with TRBJ1-1; D is possibly TRBD1 (5 bases). The receptor was derived from a female donor with multiple sclerosis, enrolled in a pregnancy study. The CDR3 loop reads CASSQEGGVGTEAFF. The CDR3 bases are TGCGCCAGCAGCCAAGAGGGAGGGGTAGGGACTGAAGCTTTCTTT.